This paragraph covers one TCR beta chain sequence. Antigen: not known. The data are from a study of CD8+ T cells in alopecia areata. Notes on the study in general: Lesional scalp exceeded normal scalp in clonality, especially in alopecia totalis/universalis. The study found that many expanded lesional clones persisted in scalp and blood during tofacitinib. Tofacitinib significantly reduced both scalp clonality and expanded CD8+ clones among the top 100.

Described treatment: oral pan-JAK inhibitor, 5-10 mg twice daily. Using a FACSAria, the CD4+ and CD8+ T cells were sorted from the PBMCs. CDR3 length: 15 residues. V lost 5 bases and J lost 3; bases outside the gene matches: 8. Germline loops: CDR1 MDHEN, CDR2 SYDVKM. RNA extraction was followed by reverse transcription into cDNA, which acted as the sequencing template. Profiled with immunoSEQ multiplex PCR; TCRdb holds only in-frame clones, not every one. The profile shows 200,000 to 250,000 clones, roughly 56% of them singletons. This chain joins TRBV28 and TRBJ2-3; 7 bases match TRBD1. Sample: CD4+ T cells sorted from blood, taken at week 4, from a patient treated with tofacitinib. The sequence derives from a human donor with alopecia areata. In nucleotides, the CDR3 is TGTGCCAGCAGTCACAGGGGCACGAATACAGATACGCAGTATTTT. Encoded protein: CASSHRGTNTDTQYF. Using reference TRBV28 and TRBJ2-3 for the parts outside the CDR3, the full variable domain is DVKVTQSSRYLVKRTGEKVFLECVQDMDHENMFWYRQDPGLGLRLIYFSYDVKMKEKGDIPEGYSVSREKKERFSLILESASTNQTSMYLCASSHRGTNTDTQYFGPGTRLTVL.